This TCR beta chain is from a study of CD8+CD57+ T cells in acquired aplastic anemia. The CDR3 spans 15 residues. Trimming removed 2 bases at V and 1 base at J, with 9 bases between. Germline loops: CDR1 ENHRY, CDR2 SYGVKD. As to this clonotype: Its matching antigen is unknown.

General study findings and limits: No significant patient-versus-control difference appeared in CD8+ Simpson's diversity.

CDR3 and TCR beta VDJ profiling relied on a genomic DNA template. TCRdb ran MiXCR on the reads and lists one entry per CDR3 protein. The sample lists some 180,000 distinct CDR3 sequences, approximately 48% occurring once. Individuals selected for sequencing had exhibited CD8+CD57+ cell expansion on flow cytometry. The chain employs TRBV10-3 and TRBJ1-3, with a tentative D call TRBD1 (5 bases). The TCR originated in a human donor with aplastic anemia. Sequencing was performed on sorted CD4+, CD8+, or CD8+CD57+ T cells (not recorded which) from PBMCs. CDR3 nucleotides: TGTGCCATCAGTGAGCCAGGGCTATCTGGAAACACCATATATTTT. Protein: CAISEPGLSGNTIYF.